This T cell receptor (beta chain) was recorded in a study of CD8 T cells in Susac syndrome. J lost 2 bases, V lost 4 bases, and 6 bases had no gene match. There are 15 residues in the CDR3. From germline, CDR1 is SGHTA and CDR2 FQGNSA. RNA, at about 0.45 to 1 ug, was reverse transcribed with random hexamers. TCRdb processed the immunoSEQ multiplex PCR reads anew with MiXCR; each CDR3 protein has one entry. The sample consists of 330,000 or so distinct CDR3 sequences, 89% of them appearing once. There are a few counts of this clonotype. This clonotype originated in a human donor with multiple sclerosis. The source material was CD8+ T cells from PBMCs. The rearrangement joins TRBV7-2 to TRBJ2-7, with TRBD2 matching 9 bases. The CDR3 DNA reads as TGTGCCAGCAGCTCACGGACTAGCGCAACCTACGAGCAGTACTTC. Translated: CASSSRTSATYEQYF.